The 26 T cell receptor beta chains presented below share a single source sample, sequenced in a study of OX40 agonist ivuxolimab in advanced cancers. Method: immunoSEQ multiplex PCR; TCRdb's copy keeps in-frame clones and lacks some. There are approximately 76,000 clones in the sample; 94% occur only once, and 11% lies in the top ten. The sequenced sample was CD4+ or CD8+ T cells sorted from blood, obtained in a trial of the OX40 agonist ivuxolimab. Receptors originate from an adult with an advanced solid tumor such as melanoma, head and neck, liver or kidney cancer.

The chain has TRBV30 and TRBJ2-4; D not resolved. The CDR3 loop spans 16 amino acids. V was shortened by 5 bases and J by 4 bases, with 21 bases between the two germline ends. CDR1 is GTSNPN and CDR2 is SVGIG in the germline V gene (reference sequence). CDR3 DNA: TGTGCCTGGCGACTTTCGGGCCTCCTGGGGAAAAACATTCAGTACTTC. Amino acid sequence: CAWRLSGLLGKNIQYF.

This chain uses TRBV7-8 with TRBJ1-1; unclear D gene. Germline V gene sequence: CDR1 SGHVS, CDR2 FQNEAQ. The CDR3 totals 13 residues. V was cut by 1 base and J by 4 bases, with 7 bases left in between. The CDR3 loop reads CASSLETLTEAFF. DNA of the CDR3: TGTGCCAGCAGCTTAGAGACCCTCACTGAAGCTTTCTTT.

The J gene is TRBJ2-1, the V gene TRBV19; D perhaps matches TRBD2 (8 bases). The CDR3 length is 15 residues. Germline V gene lookup returns CDR1 LNHDA and CDR2 SQIVND (reference sequence). The V gene lost 5 bases and the J gene lost 10 bases, with 21 bases spanning the gap. This chain's CDR3 is CASSVTSGGGPEQFF. DNA of the CDR3: TGTGCCAGTAGTGTTACTAGCGGAGGGGGCCCCGAGCAGTTCTTC.

V is TRBV11-2 and J is TRBJ1-3; the D is unclear. The V and J ends lost 4 bases and 16 bases respectively, with 17 bases between them. CDR1 SGHAT and CDR2 FQNNGV come from the germline V gene. This CDR3 region has 12 residues. CDR3 sequence reads: CASSSRSSRNYF. The CDR3 DNA reads TGTGCCAGCAGCTCCAGGAGCTCCAGGAATTATTTT.

The chain is built from TRBV5-6 and TRBJ1-1; TRBD1 matches at 11 bases. Looked up from germline, CDR1 is SGHDT and CDR2 is YYEEEE. J gave up 7 bases and V 3 bases, and 2 bases lay outside the gene matches. The CDR3 contains 13 residues. The CDR3 spells CASSWGTGGEAFF. Written as DNA, the CDR3 is TGTGCCAGCAGCTGGGGGACAGGGGGTGAAGCTTTCTTT.

This clone has a single count. The chain recombines TRBV10-3 with TRBJ2-5; 9 nucleotides line up with TRBD2. CDR1 and CDR2 (germline): ENHRY, SYGVKD. The junction had 6 bases not matched to a gene; V was cut back by 0 bases and J by 4 bases. This CDR3 is 16 amino acids long. The CDR3 DNA sequence: TGTGCCATCAGTGAGTCTGGTAGCGGGAGTTCAGAGACCCAGTACTTC. Protein sequence: CAISESGSGSSETQYF.

The gene calls are TRBV4-1 and TRBJ2-7; either TRBD1 or TRBD2 may supply D (5 bases each). V was pared by 3 bases and J by 3 bases, with 15 bases between. The CDR3 extends over 15 amino acids. Germline V lookup: CDR1 MGHRA, CDR2 YSYEKL. This CDR3 reads CASSHSGPGIYEQYF. CDR3 DNA sequence: TGCGCCAGCAGCCATTCGGGGCCAGGCATCTACGAGCAGTACTTC.

The chain combines TRBV7-9 with TRBJ1-1; no clear D gene. The germline gives CDR1 SEHNR, CDR2 FQNEAQ (reference sequence). This CDR3 has 18 residues. V was pared by 5 bases and J by 2 bases, with 24 bases between. CDR3 sequence: CASSPRRLGKLDNTEAFF. CDR3 nucleotides: TGTGCCAGCAGCCCCCGTCGCCTAGGGAAATTGGACAACACTGAAGCTTTCTTT.

This chain links TRBV7-9 with TRBJ2-7; TRBD1 matches 11 bases. Unmatched junction bases numbered 9, after V lost 5 bases and J lost 6 bases. CDR3 size: 15 residues. Germline loops: CDR1 SEHNR, CDR2 FQNEAQ (reference sequence). Here the CDR3 reads CASSQRDRGFGEQYF. CDR3 DNA: TGTGCCAGCAGCCAGCGGGACAGGGGGTTCGGCGAGCAGTACTTC.

The J gene is TRBJ2-1, the V gene TRBV9; 11 bases align to TRBD2. Looked up from germline, CDR1 is SGDLS and CDR2 is YYNGEE. V was clipped by 0 bases and J by 3 bases; unmatched bases: 2. CDR3 length: 16 residues. The CDR3 reads CASSVAGLAVYNEQFF. CDR3 DNA sequence: TGTGCCAGCAGCGTAGCGGGACTAGCGGTCTACAATGAGCAGTTCTTC.

This chain links TRBV7-2 with TRBJ2-5; maybe TRBD2 (6 bases). Germline CDR1 reads SGHTA; CDR2 reads FQGNSA. CDR3 length equals 14 residues. Deletions cut 7 bases from V and 1 base from J, with 13 bases between. The CDR3 is CASTHGGSQETQYF. The CDR3 DNA sequence: TGTGCCAGCACCCATGGGGGGAGCCAAGAGACCCAGTACTTC. Drawing the rest from reference TRBV7-2 and TRBJ2-5, the complete variable domain is GAGVSQSPSNKVTEKGKDVELRCDPISGHTALYWYRQSLGQGLEFLIYFQGNSAPDKSGLPSDRFSAERTGGSVSTLTIQRTQQEDSAVYLCASTHGGSQETQYFGPGTRLLVL.

The chain has TRBV9 and TRBJ2-1; 7 bases align to TRBD1. This CDR3 is built from 15 residues. In germline, CDR1 is SGDLS, CDR2 YYNGEE. V lost 3 bases to trimming and J lost 2 bases; unmatched junction nucleotides: 5. The CDR3 spells CASSEGAGAYNEQFF. The CDR3 DNA sequence: TGTGCCAGCAGCGAGGGGGCAGGGGCCTACAATGAGCAGTTCTTC. Full variable domain (missing parts from reference TRBV9 and TRBJ2-1): DSGVTQTPKHLITATGQRVTLRCSPRSGDLSVYWYQQSLDQGLQFLIQYYNGEERAKGNILERFSAQQFPDLHSELNLSSLELGDSALYFCASSEGAGAYNEQFFGPGTRLTVL.

The chain links TRBV5-4 to TRBJ2-3, with 7 bases aligning to TRBD2. Unmatched junction bases numbered 9, after V lost 3 bases and J lost 2 bases. Germline V CDR1 and CDR2: SGHNT, YYREEE (reference sequence). The CDR3 is made up of 16 amino acids. CDR3 in DNA: TGTGCCAGCAGCTCCTTACAGCGGGACCTCACAGATACGCAGTATTTT. Its protein is CASSSLQRDLTDTQYF.

This clone was seen a few times. The rearrangement uses TRBV5-4 and TRBJ2-7; 7 nucleotides align to TRBD1. CDR1 and CDR2 (germline): SGHNT, YYREEE (reference sequence). The CDR3 totals 12 residues. Trimming cost V 4 bases and J 3 bases; bases outside gene matches: 1. The DNA for the CDR3 is TGTGCCAGCAGCGGGGACAGCTACGAGCAGTACTTC. This translates into CASSGDSYEQYF.

The count of this clone is one. CDR3 nucleotide sequence: TGTGCCAGCAGCGGCAGGGGTATATTCCGGACGGATCTCTATGGCTACACCTTC. Residues: CASSGRGIFRTDLYGYTF. The chain is built from TRBV11-2 and TRBJ1-2; tentative D call: TRBD1 (6 bases). The CDR3 extends over 18 amino acids. Germline V gene data show CDR1 as SGHAT and CDR2 as FQNNGV. V lost 5 bases to trimming and J lost 4 bases, with 26 bases between them.

V gene TRBV2 combines with J gene TRBJ2-7; a possible D gene is TRBD2 (6 bases). Between the trimmed V and J ends, which lost 7 bases and 2 bases, there was a span of 12 bases. The CDR3 loop spans 13 amino acids. Germline lookup yields CDR1 SNHLY and CDR2 FYNNEI. CDR3 coding DNA: TGTGCCAGCACGGGACTCCCCACCTACGAGCAGTACTTC. Amino acids: CASTGLPTYEQYF.

This chain uses TRBV7-9 with TRBJ2-4; either TRBD1 or TRBD2 may supply D (5 bases each). The CDR3 extends over 18 amino acids. The V gene lost 0 bases and the J gene lost 1 base, with 16 bases spanning the gap. The germline CDR1 and CDR2 sequences are SEHNR and FQNEAQ (reference sequence). CDR3 protein: CASSLAGIRGEAKNIQYF. CDR3 in DNA: TGTGCCAGCAGCTTAGCCGGGATTAGGGGAGAGGCCAAAAACATTCAGTACTTC.

The chain combines TRBV21-1 with TRBJ2-5; the D call in the table, TRBD2, was not verified against the DNA. TRBV21-1 is termed a pseudogene. The CDR3 is 19 residues long. The CDR3 nucleotides read TGTGCCAGCAGTTCTATCGATGGGACTAGCGGGAGAAGCCCCGAGACCCAGTACTTC. It translates to CASSSIDGTSGRSPETQYF.

V usage is TRBV19 and J usage is TRBJ2-3; weak D call: TRBD1 (7 bases). Germline V gives CDR1 LNHDA, CDR2 SQIVND (reference sequence). The germline V and J ends were trimmed by 2 bases and 6 bases, with 12 bases remaining between them. This CDR3 region has 14 residues. CDR3 amino acids: CASSIIPGGDTQYF. The CDR3 DNA is TGTGCCAGTAGTATAATCCCAGGGGGGGATACGCAGTATTTT.

The CDR3 DNA reads as TGTGCCAGCAGCGCGACTAGCGGCACAGATACGCAGTATTTT. This translates into CASSATSGTDTQYF. This sequence joins TRBV9 and TRBJ2-3; 8 bases map to TRBD2. The CDR3 length is 14 residues. Trimming removed 3 bases from V and 1 base from J; junction bases left unmatched: 1. CDR1 is SGDLS and CDR2 is YYNGEE in the germline V gene.

This chain joins TRBV5-6 and TRBJ1-2; 8 nucleotides agree with TRBD1. Germline CDR1 and CDR2: SGHDT and YYEEEE. The CDR3 has 16 residues. J was trimmed by 2 bases and V by 4 bases; bases with no gene match: 10. The CDR3 loop reads CASSPGGQEFNYGYTF. As DNA, the CDR3 is TGTGCCAGCAGCCCAGGGGGACAGGAGTTCAACTATGGCTACACCTTC.

The rearrangement joins TRBV9 to TRBJ2-7; tentative D call: TRBD2 (6 bases). The CDR3 covers 14 residues. CDR1 is SGDLS and CDR2 is YYNGEE in the germline V gene. V lost 3 bases and J lost 6, with 16 bases in between. This CDR3 reads CASSADGTGVEQYF. As DNA, the CDR3 is TGTGCCAGCAGCGCTGACGGAACGGGAGTCGAGCAGTACTTC.

For the CDR3, the DNA is TGTGCCAGCAGCCTGGGACCGACGCCTGGAAACACCATATATTTT. Its protein product is CASSLGPTPGNTIYF. This chain joins TRBV7-9 and TRBJ1-3, with a tentative D call TRBD1 (5 bases). This CDR3 comprises 15 residues. Trimming stripped 5 bases from V and 2 bases from J, with 13 bases between. Per the germline V gene, CDR1 is SEHNR and CDR2 is FQNEAQ (reference sequence).

This clone is a singleton in its sample. V gene TRBV7-8 combines with J gene TRBJ2-7; TRBD1 matches 10 bases. Germline V CDR1 and CDR2: SGHVS, FQNEAQ. After removal of 4 bases from V and 12 bases from J, the junction contained 21 bases not matched to a gene. The CDR3 is 17 residues long. CDR3 bases: TGTGCCAGCAGCTCCCTCCAGGACAGGGGGGGGATGTTGTATGGGTACTTC. It codes for CASSSLQDRGGMLYGYF.

The chain carries TRBV6-1 and TRBJ2-7; 10 bases agree with TRBD1. In germline, CDR1 is MNHNS, CDR2 SASEGT. V lost 3 bases and J lost 2; bases outside the gene matches: 7. The CDR3 contains 16 residues. The CDR3 is CASSEEAGTGAYEQYF. The CDR3 DNA sequence: TGTGCCAGCAGTGAGGAAGCCGGGACAGGGGCCTACGAGCAGTACTTC.

The chain couples TRBV16 to TRBJ1-2; TRBD1 agrees at 7 bases. CDR1 and CDR2 (germline): KGHSY, FQNENV. V lost 6 bases, J lost 4 bases, and 5 bases stayed unmatched. The CDR3 extends over 13 amino acids. This chain's CDR3 is CASSLTGFYGYTF. CDR3 in DNA: TGTGCCAGCAGTCTGACAGGGTTCTATGGCTACACCTTC.